A selection of T cell receptor beta chains follows, all from one sample in a study of human T cells and chemical hapten exposure. Each CDR3 protein is one row after TCRdb ran MiXCR on the RACE reads. Among some 180,000 distinct CDR3 sequences, 20% to 25% were seen once, and the ten largest hold 6.7%. Sequences were derived from whole blood, sampled in connection with sensitization to the hapten diphenylcyclopropenone (DPC). These receptors were obtained from a woman between 50 and 59 years old with alopecia areata. Some clones in this sample may be carry-over from other donors' samples. Each CDR3 is given with its conserved first and last residue. The D gene is left open where the match is weak. Some rows have no size entry. The others give once, few or many, or a class for an expanded clone.

v_gene	abundance	j_gene	d_gene	CDR3nt	CDR3aa
TRBV10-3	few	TRBJ1-2	.	TGTGCCATCAGTGATCAGGGGATCTCATATGGCTACACCTTC	CAISDQGISYGYTF
TRBV20-1	.	TRBJ2-5	TRBD1	TGCAGTGCGTCCGGGACAGGGTTAGCAGAGACCCAGTACTTC	CSASGTGLAETQYF
TRBV24-1	.	TRBJ2-2	.	TGTGCCACCAGTGATGCAGACCCTAGAGGCGGGGAGCTGTTTTTT	CATSDADPRGGELFF
TRBV6-5	few	TRBJ1-3	TRBD1	TGTGCCAGCAGTTACGGAGGGACAGGGGGAAACACCATATATTTT	CASSYGGTGGNTIYF
TRBV12-3/TRBV12-4	few	TRBJ1-6	.	TGTGCCAGCAGGGAACAGAGAAATTCACCCCTCCACTTT	CASREQRNSPLHF
TRBV20-1	.	TRBJ2-1	.	TGCAGTGCTAGAGCCCGACTAGCACCAGGGGGTGAGCAGTTCTTC	CSARARLAPGGEQFF
TRBV6-2/TRBV6-3	.	TRBJ2-1	TRBD2	TGTGCCAGCACCCGGGGACTAGCGGGAGGGAGTGAGCAGTTCTTC	CASTRGLAGGSEQFF
TRBV29-1	many	TRBJ1-1	.	TGCAGCGTTGATGCTGGGAACACTGAAGCTTTCTTT	CSVDAGNTEAFF
TRBV18	.	TRBJ2-1	TRBD1	TGTGCCAGCTCACCACCCGGAGTACCGGGGGACAGGGGGCGCAATGAGCAGTTCTTC	CASSPPGVPGDRGRNEQFF
TRBV21-1	.	TRBJ1-2	.	TGTGCCAGCAGCAAAAGATCGGGACCCCTGGGTTGGGGCTACACCTTC	CASSKRSGPLGWGYTF
TRBV14	.	TRBJ2-3	.	TGTGCCAGCAGCCAAGACCGGGGCCCAACAGATACGCAGTATTTT	CASSQDRGPTDTQYF
TRBV29-1	once	TRBJ2-7	TRBD1	TGCAGCGTTGGACCGGCGACAGGGGCGGGCGAGCAGTACTTC	CSVGPATGAGEQYF
TRBV20-1	.	TRBJ1-1	TRBD1	TGCAGTGTGGGTGGACAGGTGGTTGAAGCTTTCTTT	CSVGGQVVEAFF
TRBV7-9	many	TRBJ2-5	TRBD2	TGTGCCAGCCCCCCGAGGGAGGGACGAGAGACCCAGTACTTC	CASPPREGRETQYF
TRBV27	.	TRBJ2-2	TRBD2	TGTGCCAGCAGTTTAGGTGCTAGCGGGAGTAAAACCGGGGAGCTGTTTTTT	CASSLGASGSKTGELFF
TRBV29-1	few	TRBJ2-5	TRBD1	TGCAGCGTGATAAGGACAGGGGAAGAGACCCAGTACTTC	CSVIRTGEETQYF
TRBV3-1	.	TRBJ1-5	.	TGTGCCAGCAGCCAAACCGATCAGCCCCAGCATTTT	CASSQTDQPQHF
TRBV5-1	.	TRBJ1-2	.	TGCGCCAGCAGCTTTCGGCAGGGCCCCCCTGTCTATGGCTACACCTTC	CASSFRQGPPVYGYTF